These 27 T cell receptor beta chains were all obtained from the same sample, sequenced in a study of early T cells in non-severe SARS-CoV-2 infection (dated by TCRdb to about 2021). Preparation of the library involved 5' RACE. Sequencing was carried out with a NextSeq 500. The public reads were reanalyzed by TCRdb: fastp trimming at Q25, MiXCR alignment, in-frame beta chains only. Each record represents a unique CDR3 protein, reported with the most common genes and DNA among its rows. Here the sample has some 50,000 distinct CDR3 sequences; 5.6% occur a single time. In total, the top ten clones hold around 4.4% of the sample. Sequencing used whole blood. The source is an adult who was a healthcare worker with PCR-confirmed SARS-CoV-2 infection or an uninfected control (not recorded which).

In its sample, this clonotype was seen many times. V usage is TRBV19 and J usage is TRBJ2-1; 7 nucleotides line up with TRBD1. The CDR3 extends over 11 amino acids. J lost 15 bases, V lost 7 bases, and 9 bases had no gene match. Germline V gives CDR1 LNHDA, CDR2 SQIVND (reference sequence). The CDR3 DNA reads as TGTGCCAGTACCTTCGACAGGGCGGCGTTCTTC. Translating gives CASTFDRAAFF.

The chain links TRBV19 to TRBJ2-7; 8 positions agree with TRBD2. The trim removed 5 bases at V and 1 base at J, leaving 7 bases unmatched. The CDR3 has 15 amino acids. Per germline, CDR1 LNHDA and CDR2 SQIVND (reference sequence). The CDR3 loop reads CASSSPAGASYEQYF. The DNA of the CDR3 is TGTGCCAGTAGTTCTCCAGCGGGAGCTTCCTACGAGCAGTACTTC.

Many counts were recorded for this clonotype. The rearrangement joins TRBV7-2 to TRBJ1-5; the D is unclear. V lost 5 bases and J lost 3, with 14 bases in between. The germline gives CDR1 SGHTA, CDR2 FQGNSA. The CDR3 consists of 15 residues. The CDR3 protein is CASSQDGKTNQPQHF. CDR3 DNA sequence: TGTGCCAGCAGCCAGGACGGAAAGACCAATCAGCCCCAGCATTTT.

Ten or more counts support this clonotype. V is TRBV27 and J is TRBJ1-5; D may be TRBD1 (6 bases). Looked up from germline, CDR1 is MNHEY and CDR2 is SMNVEV (reference sequence). The V end was cut by 6 bases, the J end by 7 bases, with 16 bases between. The CDR3 totals 14 residues. CDR3 nucleotides: TGTGCCAGCAGGCCACAGGGACGAGAACAGCCCCAGCATTTT. Residues: CASRPQGREQPQHF.

Ten or more counts support this clonotype. This rearrangement joins TRBV7-8 to TRBJ1-1; 7 positions agree with TRBD1. The CDR3 extends over 15 amino acids. Germline assignment: CDR1 SGHVS and CDR2 FQNEAQ. V shed 0 bases, J shed 1 base, and the junction held 2 bases outside the gene matches. The CDR3 nucleotides are TGTGCCAGCAGCTTAGCAGGGGGCTCGAACACTGAAGCTTTCTTT. Translated, it gives CASSLAGGSNTEAFF.

This clonotype was recorded at least ten times. The chain employs TRBV5-8 and TRBJ1-4; no clear D gene. The V gene lost 2 bases and the J gene lost 6 bases, with 11 bases spanning the gap. CDR3 length equals 14 residues. Germline V lookup: CDR1 SGHTS, CDR2 YDEGEE. CDR3 DNA: TGTGCCAGCAGCTTAGGGCCTCTGGATGAAAAACTGTTTTTT. Encoded protein: CASSLGPLDEKLFF.

This clonotype came up a few times. This chain uses TRBV20-1 with TRBJ2-7; TRBD2 matches at 7 bases. The V gene's germline CDR1 is DFQATT and CDR2 SNEGSKA (reference sequence). The CDR3 loop spans 14 amino acids. V lost 5 bases and J lost 0; bases outside the gene matches: 7. As DNA, the CDR3 is TGCAGTGCTCAATTGGGGGGGAGCTCCTACGAGCAGTACTTC. Translated, it gives CSAQLGGSSYEQYF.

CDR3 sequence reads: CASGDNEQFF. In DNA, the CDR3 is TGTGCCAGCGGGGACAATGAGCAGTTCTTC. The J gene is TRBJ2-1, the V gene TRBV9; D gene uncertain. The CDR3 length is 10 residues. V dropped 7 bases and J dropped 5 bases, with 4 bases sitting between them. CDR1 SGDLS and CDR2 YYNGEE come from the germline V gene.

This clonotype was counted ten times or more. The chain recombines TRBV6-6 with TRBJ2-1; 7 nucleotides match TRBD2. The length of the CDR3 is 17 residues. From germline, CDR1 is MNHNY and CDR2 SVGAGI (reference sequence). V gave up 0 bases and J gave up 4 bases; unmatched junction bases: 9. The DNA for the CDR3 is TGTGCCAGCAGTTACTCGATGATAGCGGGCATTTACAATGAGCAGTTCTTC. Protein product: CASSYSMIAGIYNEQFF.

The V and J genes are TRBV5-4 and TRBJ2-1; D is unresolved. V was shortened by 3 bases and J by 0 bases, with 4 bases between the two germline ends. Per the germline V gene, CDR1 is SGHNT and CDR2 is YYREEE (reference sequence). The CDR3 consists of 13 residues. The CDR3 spells CASSSDSYNEQFF. In DNA, the CDR3 is TGTGCCAGCAGCTCTGACTCCTACAATGAGCAGTTCTTC.

This clonotype has at least ten counts. V is TRBV10-3 and J is TRBJ1-6; 10 bases line up with TRBD1. The CDR3 loop spans 13 amino acids. The J segment lost 9 bases and the V segment lost 10 bases, leaving 6 bases of the junction unmatched. The germline CDR1 and CDR2 sequences are ENHRY and SYGVKD. The CDR3 bases are TGTGCCACAGGACAGGGGGTAGGTTCACCCCTCCACTTT. Its protein is CATGQGVGSPLHF.

The chain joins TRBV20-1 to TRBJ2-7; 8 nucleotides align to TRBD2. The CDR3 extends over 14 amino acids. The germline CDR1 and CDR2 sequences are DFQATT and SNEGSKA (reference sequence). The V segment lost 3 bases and the J segment 6 bases; nucleotides outside the gene matches: 10. CDR3: CSASFDGREGEQYF. The CDR3, as DNA: TGCAGTGCTAGCTTCGACGGGAGGGAGGGCGAGCAGTACTTC.

Ten or more counts support this clonotype. This chain joins TRBV19 and TRBJ2-3; a weak D match, TRBD1 (6 bases). This CDR3 is built from 13 residues. Between the trimmed V and J ends, which lost 9 bases and 3 bases, there was a span of 13 bases. The germline gives CDR1 LNHDA, CDR2 SQIVND (reference sequence). CDR3 DNA sequence: TGTGCCAGCACAGGGCTTATGACAGATACGCAGTATTTT. Translating it yields CASTGLMTDTQYF.

This clonotype was counted many times. The gene calls are TRBV5-6 and TRBJ2-1, with 7 bases matching TRBD1. V lost 4 bases, J lost 13 bases, and 8 bases stayed unmatched. Germline V gene lookup returns CDR1 SGHDT and CDR2 YYEEEE. This CDR3 is 12 amino acids long. CDR3 region: CASSVRDRLQFF. DNA for the CDR3: TGTGCCAGCAGCGTCCGGGACAGACTACAGTTCTTC.

V usage is TRBV6-5 and J usage is TRBJ2-5, with D hard to call. The length of the CDR3 is 11 residues. Germline loops: CDR1 MNHEY, CDR2 SVGAGI. V dropped 3 bases and J dropped 7 bases, with 6 bases sitting between them. The CDR3 loop is CASSYLGTQYF. CDR3 nucleotides: TGTGCCAGCAGTTATCTAGGGACCCAGTACTTC.

This clonotype was recorded many times. V gene TRBV21-1 combines with J gene TRBJ2-7; the D segment call TRBD1 is taken from the table without a DNA check. TRBV21-1 is a listed pseudogene. This CDR3 contains 16 residues. CDR3 sequence reads: CASSKRGTGPTGEQYF. DNA for the CDR3: TGTGCCAGCAGCAAAAGGGGGACAGGGCCTACCGGCGAGCAGTACTTC.

This clonotype was seen a few times. The V call is TRBV4-1, the J call TRBJ1-1; tentatively, D is TRBD1 (5 bases). The V end lost 2 bases, the J end lost 5 bases, and 12 bases lay between the germline ends. The V gene's germline CDR1 is MGHRA and CDR2 YSYEKL. The CDR3 loop spans 14 amino acids. CDR3 DNA: TGCGCCAGCAGCCAATTCCGAGGGGAAACTGAAGCTTTCTTT. The encoded protein is CASSQFRGETEAFF.

This clonotype was detected ten times or more. This chain joins TRBV15 and TRBJ1-1; D is undetermined. The germline gives CDR1 LNHNV, CDR2 YYDKDF (reference sequence). The V gene lost 0 bases and the J gene lost 11 bases, with 13 bases spanning the gap. The CDR3 sequence is 13 residues long. CDR3 residues: CATSRDRIGAAFF. CDR3 coding DNA: TGTGCCACCAGCAGAGATCGGATAGGTGCGGCTTTCTTT. Complete variable domain (other parts from reference TRBV15 and TRBJ1-1): DAMVIQNPRYQVTQFGKPVTLSCSQTLNHNVMYWYQQKSSQAPKLLFHYYDKDFNNEADTPDNFQSRRPNTSFCFLDIRSPGLGDTAMYLCATSRDRIGAAFFGQGTRLTVV.

This clonotype appeared many times. The V call is TRBV10-2, the J call TRBJ1-2; TRBD1 matches at 10 bases. The V and J ends lost 6 bases and 1 base, in that order; junction bases with no gene match: 8. The CDR3 runs to 16 residues. CDR1 is WSHSY, CDR2 SAAADI, per germline. The CDR3 coding sequence is TGCGCCAGCAGCACCGGGACAGGGGCCTATAACTATGGCTACACCTTC. It translates to CASSTGTGAYNYGYTF.

This clonotype was seen more than once but under ten times. V gene TRBV16 combines with J gene TRBJ1-5; no definite D call. V gave up 2 bases and J gave up 0 bases, with 14 bases separating them. The CDR3 is made up of 17 amino acids. Germline loops: CDR1 KGHSY, CDR2 FQNENV. CDR3 sequence: CASSQRSGSYSNQPQHF. The CDR3 DNA follows: TGTGCCAGCAGCCAAAGGTCCGGCAGTTATAGCAATCAGCCCCAGCATTTT.

This chain uses TRBV11-2 with TRBJ1-5, with TRBD1 identical over 10 bases. Germline values: CDR1 SGHAT, CDR2 FQNNGV. CDR3 length: 15 amino acids. Trimming took 5 bases from V and 3 from J; bases not matched to a gene: 4. CDR3 bases: TGTGCCAGCAGCCCGGGACAGGGGTTCAATCAGCCCCAGCATTTT. The encoded protein is CASSPGQGFNQPQHF.

This clonotype was counted at least ten times. The V and J genes are TRBV5-1 and TRBJ2-7; D uncertain. The germline CDR1 and CDR2 sequences are SGHRS and YFSETQ. This CDR3 comprises 16 residues. With 2 bases removed from V and 2 bases from J, the gap between germline ends came to 17 bases. CDR3 sequence (DNA): TGCGCCAGCAGCTTCGACACCCGTCGTTTCCCCTACGAGCAGTACTTC. Its translation: CASSFDTRRFPYEQYF. The complete variable domain, with remaining parts taken from reference TRBV5-1 and TRBJ2-7, reads KAGVTQTPRYLIKTRGQQVTLSCSPISGHRSVSWYQQTPGQGLQFLFEYFSETQRNKGNFPGRFSGRQFSNSRSEMNVSTLELGDSALYLCASSFDTRRFPYEQYFGPGTRLTVT.

This clonotype was counted at least ten times. DNA for the CDR3: TGTGCCAGCAGCCGACGGGACCTAGCTTTCTTT. As protein: CASSRRDLAFF. The J gene is TRBJ1-1, the V gene TRBV6-6; D possibly corresponds to TRBD1 (5 bases). The CDR3 sequence is 11 residues long. CDR1 MNHNY and CDR2 SVGAGI come from the germline V gene (reference sequence). V was pared by 6 bases and J by 10 bases, with 12 bases between.

This clonotype occurred many times. The rearrangement uses TRBV7-2 and TRBJ1-4; D gene uncertain. The germline gives CDR1 SGHTA, CDR2 FQGNSA. Trimming stripped 4 bases from V and 4 bases from J, with 10 bases between. The CDR3 spans 14 residues. CDR3 region: CASSSGPDNEKLFF. CDR3 nucleotides: TGTGCCAGCAGCTCCGGACCGGATAATGAAAAACTGTTTTTT.

This clonotype occurred many times. The chain combines TRBV20-1 with TRBJ2-2, with 8 bases aligning to TRBD1. Looked up from germline, CDR1 is DFQATT and CDR2 is SNEGSKA (reference sequence). There are 13 residues in the CDR3. Trimming at V came to 3 bases and at J to 6 bases, leaving 3 bases not matched to a gene. In nucleotides, the CDR3 is TGCAGTGCTAGCCAGGGGGCATCCGGGGAGCTGTTTTTT. It translates to CSASQGASGELFF.

This clonotype was picked up many times. This chain links TRBV10-1 with TRBJ2-6; TRBD1 aligns across 8 bases. The CDR3 length is 20 residues. Germline CDR1 reads WNHNN; CDR2 reads SYGVQD (reference sequence). The ends lost 3 bases at V and 1 base at J; junction bases unmatched: 14. The CDR3 DNA sequence: TGCGCCAGCAGTGAAACAGGGGGTATCCCCCTCTTATCTGGGGCCAACGTCCTGACTTTC. Translation gives CASSETGGIPLLSGANVLTF.

The chain links TRBV5-5 to TRBJ1-5; D unclear. CDR3 length equals 12 residues. The germline V and J ends were trimmed by 4 bases and 7 bases, with 9 bases remaining between them. CDR1 is SGHKS, CDR2 YYEKEE, per germline (reference sequence). The CDR3 region has the DNA TGTGCCAGCAGCAAGGAAGGACAGCCCCAGCATTTT. Protein product: CASSKEGQPQHF.